Below, 19 T cell receptor beta chains from the same sample are listed, as sequenced in a study of blood T cell repertoires in COVID-19. Sequenced by immunoSEQ multiplex PCR; TCRdb stores in-frame clones only, minus some. The sample includes under 350,000 clones, approximately 90% of them seen just once. Sequenced material: peripheral blood. The source of these receptors is a man aged 40-49 years with acute or convalescent COVID-19.

The V call is TRBV9, the J call TRBJ2-4; a possible D gene is TRBD1 (6 bases). V gave up 4 bases and J gave up 1 base, with 18 bases separating them. CDR1 SGDLS and CDR2 YYNGEE come from the germline V gene. The CDR3 length is 17 residues. This CDR3 reads CASSYKGVPGAKNIQYF. CDR3 nucleotide sequence: TGTGCCAGCAGCTACAAGGGGGTCCCGGGGGCCAAAAACATTCAGTACTTC.

V and J are TRBV5-4 and TRBJ1-4; TRBD1 agrees at 8 bases. The CDR3 has 16 amino acids. The germline V gene encodes CDR1 SGHNT and CDR2 YYREEE (reference sequence). J lost 3 bases, V lost 2 bases, and 6 bases had no gene match. CDR3 residues: CASSFRTGKANEKLFF. DNA of the CDR3: TGTGCCAGCAGCTTCCGGACAGGGAAGGCTAATGAAAAACTGTTTTTT.

This CDR3 is CAWSGQSQPQHF. CDR3 nucleotide sequence: TGTGCCTGGAGTGGACAGAGTCAGCCCCAGCATTTT. The rearrangement links TRBV30 to TRBJ1-5, with D possibly matching TRBD1 (5 bases). The V end lost 1 base, the J end lost 6 bases, and 7 bases lay between the germline ends. The CDR3 consists of 12 residues. Germline V lookup: CDR1 GTSNPN, CDR2 SVGIG (reference sequence). Full variable domain (remainder filled in from reference TRBV30 and TRBJ1-5): SQTIHQWPATLVQPVGSPLSLECTVEGTSNPNLYWYRQAAGRGLQLLFYSVGIGQISSEVPQNLSASRPQDRQFILSSKKLLLSDSGFYLCAWSGQSQPQHFGDGTRLSIL.

The V call is TRBV7-9, the J call TRBJ2-3; 10 nucleotides agree with TRBD2. This CDR3 comprises 13 residues. J was trimmed by 2 bases and V by 10 bases; bases with no gene match: 3. Per germline, CDR1 SEHNR and CDR2 FQNEAQ (reference sequence). CDR3 in amino acids: CAIAGGTTDTQYF. CDR3 coding DNA: TGTGCCATAGCGGGAGGAACCACAGATACGCAGTATTTT.

This clone was seen a single time. This chain connects TRBV5-6 to TRBJ1-5; TRBD1 is a possible D gene (5 bases). V was shortened by 1 base and J by 5 bases, with 16 bases between the two germline ends. The germline CDR1 and CDR2 sequences are SGHDT and YYEEEE. The length of the CDR3 is 16 residues. CDR3 protein: CASSLYQGQVDQPQHF. Written as DNA, the CDR3 is TGTGCCAGCAGCTTGTACCAGGGCCAGGTCGATCAGCCCCAGCATTTT.

V and J are TRBV10-3 and TRBJ2-5; D is possibly TRBD2 (5 bases). This CDR3 contains 16 residues. The germline gives CDR1 ENHRY, CDR2 SYGVKD. V gave up 4 bases and J gave up 1 base, with 16 bases separating them. The CDR3 here is CAISGGSATLQETQYF. CDR3 bases: TGTGCCATCAGTGGAGGGTCAGCTACCCTCCAAGAGACCCAGTACTTC.

This chain joins TRBV6-2 or TRBV6-3 and TRBJ2-1; D is uncertain. V gave up 5 bases and J gave up 0 bases, with 8 bases separating them. Germline V lookup: CDR1 MNHEY, CDR2 SVGEGT. The CDR3 covers 14 residues. As DNA, the CDR3 is TGTGCCAGCAGTATAACGAGCTCCTACAATGAGCAGTTCTTC. It translates to CASSITSSYNEQFF.

In regard to this clone: The sample has other DNA sequences that encode this CDR3 too. V gene TRBV5-1 combines with J gene TRBJ1-2; TRBD1 is a possible D gene (6 bases). CDR3 length: 13 amino acids. CDR1 is SGHRS, CDR2 YFSETQ, per germline. The V and J ends lost 3 bases and 5 bases respectively, with 11 bases between them. The CDR3 loop reads CASSSTGEYGYTF. The DNA for the CDR3 is TGCGCCAGCAGCTCGACAGGCGAGTATGGCTACACCTTC.

The table lists this clone with a count of one. V and J are TRBV27 and TRBJ2-7; tentative D call: TRBD2 (6 bases). Per the germline V gene, CDR1 is MNHEY and CDR2 is SMNVEV (reference sequence). The CDR3 is 12 residues long. V was shortened by 3 bases and J by 6 bases, with 9 bases between the two germline ends. DNA for the CDR3: TGTGCCAGCAGTTTGTTGGGGGGCGAGCAGTACTTC. Its translation is CASSLLGGEQYF.

This chain links TRBV5-4 with TRBJ2-1; TRBD1 aligns across 10 bases. Per the germline V gene, CDR1 is SGHNT and CDR2 is YYREEE (reference sequence). Unmatched junction bases numbered 6, after V lost 0 bases and J lost 9 bases. The CDR3 length is 15 residues. As DNA, the CDR3 is TGTGCCAGCAGCTTGGGACAGGGGGCCTACGTTGAGCAGTTCTTC. Protein sequence: CASSLGQGAYVEQFF.

The V gene is TRBV30, the J gene TRBJ1-4, with 11 positions matching TRBD1. Germline V gene sequence: CDR1 GTSNPN, CDR2 SVGIG (reference sequence). The CDR3 length is 16 residues. The junction had 9 bases not matched to a gene; V was cut back by 3 bases and J by 6 bases. The CDR3 protein is CAWSPLPGQGDEKLFF. CDR3 sequence (DNA): TGTGCCTGGAGCCCCTTACCGGGACAGGGGGATGAAAAACTGTTTTTT.

The chain combines TRBV10-1 with TRBJ2-7, with TRBD1 matching over 7 bases. J lost 2 bases, V lost 5 bases, and 3 bases had no gene match. This CDR3 spans 13 amino acids. Germline V gene lookup returns CDR1 WNHNN and CDR2 SYGVQD (reference sequence). The CDR3 protein is CASSPGTAYEQYF. In nucleotides, the CDR3 is TGCGCCAGCAGTCCCGGGACAGCCTACGAGCAGTACTTC.

V usage is TRBV3-1 (or the pseudogene TRBV3-2) and J usage is TRBJ1-3, with a weak D call TRBD1 (6 bases). CDR3 size: 15 residues. Trimming removed 4 bases at V and 1 base at J, with 11 bases between. The V gene's germline CDR1 is LGHDT and CDR2 YNNKEL (reference sequence). CDR3 sequence reads: CASSLTGKSGNTIYF. The DNA of the CDR3 is TGTGCCAGCAGCCTCACAGGGAAGTCTGGAAACACCATATATTTT.

The gene calls are TRBV6-1 and TRBJ1-6; D is undetermined. The CDR3 covers 14 residues. The germline V gene encodes CDR1 MNHNS and CDR2 SASEGT. Trimming removed 2 bases at V and 10 bases at J, with 12 bases between. In nucleotides, the CDR3 is TGTGCCAGCAGTGAACCGCCGGGAGGATCACCCCTCCACTTT. Protein product: CASSEPPGGSPLHF.

V usage is TRBV2 and J usage is TRBJ1-5; the D gene is possibly TRBD1 (6 bases). Looked up from germline, CDR1 is SNHLY and CDR2 is FYNNEI. V was cut by 6 bases and J by 4 bases, with 10 bases left in between. This CDR3 has 13 residues. This CDR3 reads CASSRTENQPQHF. The CDR3 coding sequence is TGTGCCAGCAGCCGGACAGAGAATCAGCCCCAGCATTTT.

The chain is built from TRBV27 and TRBJ2-3; D is possibly TRBD1 (6 bases). CDR1 is MNHEY and CDR2 is SMNVEV in the germline V gene (reference sequence). The CDR3 is made up of 15 amino acids. The V end was cut by 5 bases, the J end by 3 bases, with 15 bases between. The CDR3 sequence is CASSLGAVRTDTQYF. The CDR3 DNA reads as TGTGCCAGCAGTCTGGGGGCAGTAAGGACAGATACGCAGTATTTT.

This chain uses TRBV2 with TRBJ2-4, with D unclear. The CDR3 is 15 amino acids. Looked up from germline, CDR1 is SNHLY and CDR2 is FYNNEI. Trimming took off 5 bases at V and 0 bases at J, with 11 bases between the two ends. The DNA for the CDR3 is TGTGCCAGCAGTTTAGAGTCACTAGCCAAAAACATTCAGTACTTC. It is translated as CASSLESLAKNIQYF.

The chain has TRBV5-1 and TRBJ1-1; D call uncertain. Germline assignment: CDR1 SGHRS and CDR2 YFSETQ. The CDR3 spans 13 residues. V lost 6 bases and J 2 bases, leaving 11 bases between the germline ends. As DNA, the CDR3 is TGCGCCAGCACCTTACAGAGCAACACTGAAGCTTTCTTT. Translated, it gives CASTLQSNTEAFF.

This clone was seen more than once but under ten times. The rearrangement joins TRBV9 to TRBJ2-7; D perhaps matches TRBD2 (6 bases). From germline, CDR1 is SGDLS and CDR2 YYNGEE. V was clipped by 2 bases and J by 6 bases, with 21 bases between them. The CDR3 loop spans 16 amino acids. The CDR3 bases are TGTGCCAGCAGCGTCCAAGCCGGGACTCCCACCTCCGAGCAGTACTTC. This codes for CASSVQAGTPTSEQYF.